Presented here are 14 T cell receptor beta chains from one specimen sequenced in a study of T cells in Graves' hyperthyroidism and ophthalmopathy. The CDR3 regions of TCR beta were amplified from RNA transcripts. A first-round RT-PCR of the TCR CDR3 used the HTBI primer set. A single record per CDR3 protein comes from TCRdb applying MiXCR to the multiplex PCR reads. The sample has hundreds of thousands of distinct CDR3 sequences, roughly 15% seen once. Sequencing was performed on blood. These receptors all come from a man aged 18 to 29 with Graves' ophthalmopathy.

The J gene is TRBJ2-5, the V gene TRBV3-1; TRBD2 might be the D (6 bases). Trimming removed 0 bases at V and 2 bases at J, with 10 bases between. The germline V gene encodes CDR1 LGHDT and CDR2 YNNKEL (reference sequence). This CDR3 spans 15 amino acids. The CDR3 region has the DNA TGTGCCAGCAGCCAAGATTCCGGGAGACAAGAGACCCAGTACTTC. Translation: CASSQDSGRQETQYF.

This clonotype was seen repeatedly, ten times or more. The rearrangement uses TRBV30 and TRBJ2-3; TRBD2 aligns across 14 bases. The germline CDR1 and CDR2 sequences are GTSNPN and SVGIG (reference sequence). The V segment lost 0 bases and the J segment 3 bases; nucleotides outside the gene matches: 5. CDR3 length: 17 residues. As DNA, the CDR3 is TGTGCCTGGAGTGTATCGACTAGCGGGGGGGGGACAGATACGCAGTATTTT. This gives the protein CAWSVSTSGGGTDTQYF.

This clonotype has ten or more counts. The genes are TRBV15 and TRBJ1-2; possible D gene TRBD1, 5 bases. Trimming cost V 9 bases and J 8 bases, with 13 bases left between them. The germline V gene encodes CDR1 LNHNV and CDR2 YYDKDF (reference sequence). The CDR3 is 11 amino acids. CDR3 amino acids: CATRSGAGYTF. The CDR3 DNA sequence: TGTGCCACAAGGTCTGGGGCCGGCTACACCTTC. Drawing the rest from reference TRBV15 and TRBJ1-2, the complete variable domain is DAMVIQNPRYQVTQFGKPVTLSCSQTLNHNVMYWYQQKSSQAPKLLFHYYDKDFNNEADTPDNFQSRRPNTSFCFLDIRSPGLGDTAMYLCATRSGAGYTFGSGTRLTVV.

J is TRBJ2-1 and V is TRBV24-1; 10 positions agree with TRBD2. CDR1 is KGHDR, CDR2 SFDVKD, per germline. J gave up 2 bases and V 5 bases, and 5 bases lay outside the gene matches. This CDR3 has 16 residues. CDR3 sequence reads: CATSALAGETYNEQFF. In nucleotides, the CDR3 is TGTGCCACCAGTGCCCTAGCGGGAGAAACCTACAATGAGCAGTTCTTC.

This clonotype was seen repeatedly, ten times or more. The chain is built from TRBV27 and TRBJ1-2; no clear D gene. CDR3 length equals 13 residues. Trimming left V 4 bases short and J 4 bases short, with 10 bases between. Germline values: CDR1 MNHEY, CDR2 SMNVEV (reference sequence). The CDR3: CASSYGEAYGYTF. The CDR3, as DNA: TGTGCCAGCAGTTATGGGGAAGCCTATGGCTACACCTTC.

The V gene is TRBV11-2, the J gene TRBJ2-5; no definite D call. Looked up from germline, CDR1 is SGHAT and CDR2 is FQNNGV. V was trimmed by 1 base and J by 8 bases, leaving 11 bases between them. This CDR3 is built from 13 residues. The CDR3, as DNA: TGTGCCAGCAGCTTAGGACTGGCAAATACCCAGTACTTC. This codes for CASSLGLANTQYF. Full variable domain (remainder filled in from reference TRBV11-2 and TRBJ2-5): EAGVAQSPRYKIIEKRQSVAFWCNPISGHATLYWYQQILGQGPKLLIQFQNNGVVDDSQLPKDRFSAERLKGVDSTLKIQPAKLEDSAVYLCASSLGLANTQYFGPGTRLLVL.

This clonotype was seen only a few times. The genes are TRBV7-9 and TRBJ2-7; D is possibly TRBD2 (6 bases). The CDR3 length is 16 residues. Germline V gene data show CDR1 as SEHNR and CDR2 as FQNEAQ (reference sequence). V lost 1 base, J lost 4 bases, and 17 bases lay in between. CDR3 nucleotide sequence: TGTGCCAGCAGCTTAGGAGGGGTGACTAGTTGGTACGAGCAGTACTTC. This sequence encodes CASSLGGVTSWYEQYF.

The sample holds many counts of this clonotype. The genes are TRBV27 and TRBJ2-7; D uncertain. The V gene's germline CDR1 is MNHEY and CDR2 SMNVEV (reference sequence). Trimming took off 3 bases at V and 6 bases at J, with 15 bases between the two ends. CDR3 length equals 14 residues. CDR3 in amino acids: CASSLHRAMFEQYF. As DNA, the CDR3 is TGTGCCAGCAGTTTGCACCGGGCCATGTTCGAGCAGTACTTC.

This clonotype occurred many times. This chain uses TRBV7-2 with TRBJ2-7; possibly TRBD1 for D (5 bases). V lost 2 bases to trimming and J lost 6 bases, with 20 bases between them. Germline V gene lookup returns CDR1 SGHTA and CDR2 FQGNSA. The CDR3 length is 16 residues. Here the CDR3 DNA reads TGTGCCAGCAGCTTAAGGTGGGCCACAGGTGAACTCGAGCAGTACTTC. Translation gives CASSLRWATGELEQYF.

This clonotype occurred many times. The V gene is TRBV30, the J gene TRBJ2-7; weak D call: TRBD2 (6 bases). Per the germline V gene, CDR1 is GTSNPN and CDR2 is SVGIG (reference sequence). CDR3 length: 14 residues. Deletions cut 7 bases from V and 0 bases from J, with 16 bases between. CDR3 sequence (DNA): TGTGCCTTGGGGCGGGGCCGGATCTCCTACGAGCAGTACTTC. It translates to CALGRGRISYEQYF.

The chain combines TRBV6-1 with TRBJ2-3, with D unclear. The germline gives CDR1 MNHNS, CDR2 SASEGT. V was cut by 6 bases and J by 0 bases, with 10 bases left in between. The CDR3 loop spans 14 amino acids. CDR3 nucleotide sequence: TGTGCCAGCAGCCGTGACAAAAGCACAGATACGCAGTATTTT. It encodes CASSRDKSTDTQYF.

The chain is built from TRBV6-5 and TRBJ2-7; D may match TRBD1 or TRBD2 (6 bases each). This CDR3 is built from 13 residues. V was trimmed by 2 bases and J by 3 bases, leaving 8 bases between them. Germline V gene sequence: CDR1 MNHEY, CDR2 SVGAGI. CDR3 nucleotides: TGTGCCAGCAGTTACAGGGGGGTCTACGAGCAGTACTTC. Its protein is CASSYRGVYEQYF.

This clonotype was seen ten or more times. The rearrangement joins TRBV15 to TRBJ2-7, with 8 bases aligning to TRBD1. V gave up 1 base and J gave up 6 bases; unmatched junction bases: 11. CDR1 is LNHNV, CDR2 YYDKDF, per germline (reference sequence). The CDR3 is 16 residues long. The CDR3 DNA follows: TGTGCCACCAGCAGAGGTGCCGGGACAGGTGGTACCGAGCAGTACTTC. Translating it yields CATSRGAGTGGTEQYF.

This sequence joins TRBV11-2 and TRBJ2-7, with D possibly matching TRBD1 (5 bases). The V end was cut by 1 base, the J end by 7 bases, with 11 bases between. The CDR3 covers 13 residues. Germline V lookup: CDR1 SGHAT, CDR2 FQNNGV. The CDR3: CASSLGLQGEQYF. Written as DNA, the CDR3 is TGTGCCAGCAGCTTAGGACTCCAGGGAGAGCAGTACTTC.